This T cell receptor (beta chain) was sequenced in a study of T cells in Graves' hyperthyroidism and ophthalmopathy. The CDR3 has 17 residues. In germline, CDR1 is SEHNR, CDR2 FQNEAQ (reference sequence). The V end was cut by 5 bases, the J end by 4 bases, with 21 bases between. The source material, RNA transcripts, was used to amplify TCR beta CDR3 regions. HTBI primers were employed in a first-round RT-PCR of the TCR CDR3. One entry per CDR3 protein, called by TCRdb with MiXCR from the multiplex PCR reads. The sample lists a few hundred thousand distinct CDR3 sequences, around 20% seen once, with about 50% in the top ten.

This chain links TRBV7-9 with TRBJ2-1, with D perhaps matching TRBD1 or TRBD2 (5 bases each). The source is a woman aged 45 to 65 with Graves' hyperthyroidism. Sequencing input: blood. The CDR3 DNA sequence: TGTGCCAGCAGCCCCCTAGGGGAGCTTACTGATTACAATGAGCAGTTCTTC. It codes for CASSPLGELTDYNEQFF.